What follows are 3 T cell receptor beta chains derived from one specimen sequenced in a study of blood T cell repertoires in COVID-19 (dated by TCRdb to about 2020). Library generation was performed with the immunoSEQ multiplex PCR assay. Entries here come from immuneACCESS through TCRdb and include only in-frame sequences with V and J called. Some clones fail to appear in such tables; in the studies checked, an unresolved V gene covers under half of the shortfall, and the cause of the remainder is unknown. The sample table lists more than 300,000 clones, more than 90% of them with a count of one. The ten top clones hold 3.9% of the sample. The specimen was PBMCs or T cells enriched from blood (not recorded which). The receptors derive from a woman in her 30s who had been exposed to COVID-19.

This rearrangement joins TRBV12-3 or TRBV12-4 to TRBJ1-2; TRBD1 matches at 8 bases. The CDR3 loop spans 11 amino acids. Losses at the gene ends were 6 bases for V and 8 bases for J; bases not matched to a gene: 2. CDR3 loop: CASRNRGGYTF. DNA for the CDR3: TGTGCCAGCAGGAACAGGGGGGGCTACACCTTC.

This chain joins TRBV19 and TRBJ1-1; no clear D gene. The CDR3 loop spans 13 amino acids. Deletions cut 7 bases from V and 1 base from J, with 10 bases between. Germline V gives CDR1 LNHDA, CDR2 SQIVND (reference sequence). In DNA, the CDR3 is TGTGCCAGTACCCCCTTGGCGAACACTGAAGCTTTCTTT. Encoded protein: CASTPLANTEAFF.

The CDR3 sequence is CASSRGQGTLKTGYTF. The CDR3, as DNA: TGTGCCAGCAGCCGGGGACAGGGAACTTTGAAGACTGGCTACACCTTC. V gene TRBV3-1 (or the pseudogene TRBV3-2) combines with J gene TRBJ1-2, with TRBD1 matching 9 bases. V trimming: 4 bases; J trimming: 7 bases; junction bases outside the gene matches: 13. There are 16 residues in the CDR3. Germline V gene lookup returns CDR1 LGHDT and CDR2 YNNKEL (reference sequence).